This T cell receptor (beta chain) stems from a study of neurological immune-mediated disorders. Overall study context: Multiple sclerosis patients (n of about 34) included around 30 with relapsing-remitting and 3 with secondary progressive disease.

Germline assignment: CDR1 SGHKS and CDR2 YYEKEE (reference sequence). This CDR3 has 16 amino acids. With V trimmed by 4 bases and J by 0 bases, 6 bases remained unmatched. This clonotype was counted ten times or more. One entry per CDR3 protein results from TCRdb running MiXCR on the 5' RACE reads. The data contain 45,000 to 65,000 distinct CDR3 sequences, about 3.7% of them singletons. The V and J genes are TRBV5-5 and TRBJ1-2; 10 positions agree with TRBD1. This TCR was recovered from a man aged 40-55 years with multiple sclerosis. Specimen: PBMCs. The CDR3 bases are TGTGCCAGCAGCCCCTCCGGGACAGGGGCTAACTATGGCTACACCTTC. Its translation: CASSPSGTGANYGYTF.